The present TCR beta chain was sequenced within a study of blood T cell repertoires in COVID-19. At the level of the study: COVID-19 samples collected from the United States, Italy and Spain covered acute and convalescent phases. From T cells, B-cell-depleted T cells, or PBMCs came the material, which was cDNA or gDNA.

Per the original data handling: Nucleated cell number was recorded as an estimate derived from reference gene primer amplification. Measured with immunoSEQ multiplex PCR; TCRdb has only the in-frame clones, and not every one. V and J calls and clone size come straight from that table; D and trimming were deduced from the DNA. This sample has roughly 300,000 clones, with around 81% found just once. V was shortened by 4 bases and J by 4 bases, with 14 bases between the two germline ends. Germline V lookup: CDR1 SGHRS, CDR2 YFSETQ. The CDR3 has 14 amino acids. This sequence was found in a woman aged 55-70 years with active or convalescent COVID-19. Material: peripheral blood. The rearrangement joins TRBV5-1 to TRBJ1-1; weak D call: TRBD1 (6 bases). The CDR3: CASSASQGGTEAFF. Here the CDR3 DNA reads TGCGCCAGCAGCGCATCACAGGGCGGCACTGAAGCTTTCTTT.